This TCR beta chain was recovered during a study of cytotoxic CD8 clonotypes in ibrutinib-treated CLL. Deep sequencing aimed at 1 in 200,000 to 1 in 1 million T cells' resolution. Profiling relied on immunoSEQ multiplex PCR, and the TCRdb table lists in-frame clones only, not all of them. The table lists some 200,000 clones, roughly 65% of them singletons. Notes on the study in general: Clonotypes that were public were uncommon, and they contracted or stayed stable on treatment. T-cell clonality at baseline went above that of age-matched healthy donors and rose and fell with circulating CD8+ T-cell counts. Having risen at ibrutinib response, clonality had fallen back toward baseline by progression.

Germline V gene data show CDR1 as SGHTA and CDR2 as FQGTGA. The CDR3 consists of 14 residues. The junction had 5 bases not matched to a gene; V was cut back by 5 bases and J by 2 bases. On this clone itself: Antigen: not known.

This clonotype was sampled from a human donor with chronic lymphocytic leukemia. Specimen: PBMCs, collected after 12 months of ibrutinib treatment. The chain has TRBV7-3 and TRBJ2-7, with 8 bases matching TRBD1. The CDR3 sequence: CASSVGTGPYEQYF. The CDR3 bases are TGTGCCAGCAGCGTCGGGACAGGCCCCTACGAGCAGTACTTC.